This T cell receptor beta chain was recovered during a study of CD8 T cells in ankylosing spondylitis. General study findings and limits: There was reportedly significant enrichment of clones that were disease-linked in matched ankylosing spondylitis synovial fluid. Those disease-linked clones were CD8+; they were also relatively rare in peripheral blood. Among TCR beta sequences, a motif of 7 to 9 highly homologous variants appeared characteristic of ankylosing spondylitis blood.

This clonotype was counted at least ten times. Its matching antigen is unknown. Germline CDR1 reads DFQATT; CDR2 reads SNEGSKA (reference sequence). The CDR3 covers 14 residues. Trimming took off 4 bases at V and 8 bases at J, with 17 bases between the two ends. TCRdb re-analysed the 5' RACE reads in MiXCR, keeping a single row per CDR3 protein. Of some 120,000 distinct CDR3 sequences listed, about 6.4% are singletons. The chain has TRBV20-1 and TRBJ1-4; D is possibly TRBD1 (6 bases). Sequenced: blood, either unsorted or a sorted T cell fraction (not recorded which). The sequence derives from a male donor with ankylosing spondylitis or in good health (not recorded which). CDR3 protein: CSATNTGFGEKLFF. CDR3 DNA: TGCAGTGCTACAAACACAGGGTTCGGAGAAAAACTGTTTTTT.